This T cell receptor (beta chain) was observed in a study of blood T cell repertoires in COVID-19. Assay used: immunoSEQ multiplex PCR; TCRdb lists only in-frame clones, some missing. The data hold approximately 94,000 clones, with about 90% observed a single time. Germline CDR1 reads SEHNR; CDR2 reads FQNEAQ (reference sequence). Trimming cost V 4 bases and J 2 bases; bases outside gene matches: 12. The CDR3 loop spans 17 amino acids. This clone was counted between two and nine times. The chain recombines TRBV7-9 with TRBJ2-7; 9 positions match TRBD1. The TCR originated in an older woman with acute or convalescent COVID-19. Sequenced: peripheral blood. CDR3 residues: CASSSPTGTGSPYEQYF. The CDR3 bases are TGTGCCAGCAGCTCCCCCACCGGGACAGGGTCACCCTACGAGCAGTACTTC. Full variable domain (outside the CDR3, taken from reference TRBV7-9 and TRBJ2-7): DTGVSQNPRHKITKRGQNVTFRCDPISEHNRLYWYRQTLGQGPEFLTYFQNEAQLEKSRLLSDRFSAERPKGSFSTLEIQRTEQGDSAMYLCASSSPTGTGSPYEQYFGPGTRLTVT.